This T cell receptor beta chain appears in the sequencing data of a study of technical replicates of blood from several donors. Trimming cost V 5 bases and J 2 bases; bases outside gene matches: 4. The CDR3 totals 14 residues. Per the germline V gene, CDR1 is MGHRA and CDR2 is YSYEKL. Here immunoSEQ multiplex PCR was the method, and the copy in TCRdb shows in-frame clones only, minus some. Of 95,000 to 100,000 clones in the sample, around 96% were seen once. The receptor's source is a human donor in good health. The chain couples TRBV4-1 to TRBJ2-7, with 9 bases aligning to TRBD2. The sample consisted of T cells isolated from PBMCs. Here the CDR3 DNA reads TGCGCCAGCAGCGATAGCGGGAGCCCCTACGAGCAGTACTTC. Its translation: CASSDSGSPYEQYF.